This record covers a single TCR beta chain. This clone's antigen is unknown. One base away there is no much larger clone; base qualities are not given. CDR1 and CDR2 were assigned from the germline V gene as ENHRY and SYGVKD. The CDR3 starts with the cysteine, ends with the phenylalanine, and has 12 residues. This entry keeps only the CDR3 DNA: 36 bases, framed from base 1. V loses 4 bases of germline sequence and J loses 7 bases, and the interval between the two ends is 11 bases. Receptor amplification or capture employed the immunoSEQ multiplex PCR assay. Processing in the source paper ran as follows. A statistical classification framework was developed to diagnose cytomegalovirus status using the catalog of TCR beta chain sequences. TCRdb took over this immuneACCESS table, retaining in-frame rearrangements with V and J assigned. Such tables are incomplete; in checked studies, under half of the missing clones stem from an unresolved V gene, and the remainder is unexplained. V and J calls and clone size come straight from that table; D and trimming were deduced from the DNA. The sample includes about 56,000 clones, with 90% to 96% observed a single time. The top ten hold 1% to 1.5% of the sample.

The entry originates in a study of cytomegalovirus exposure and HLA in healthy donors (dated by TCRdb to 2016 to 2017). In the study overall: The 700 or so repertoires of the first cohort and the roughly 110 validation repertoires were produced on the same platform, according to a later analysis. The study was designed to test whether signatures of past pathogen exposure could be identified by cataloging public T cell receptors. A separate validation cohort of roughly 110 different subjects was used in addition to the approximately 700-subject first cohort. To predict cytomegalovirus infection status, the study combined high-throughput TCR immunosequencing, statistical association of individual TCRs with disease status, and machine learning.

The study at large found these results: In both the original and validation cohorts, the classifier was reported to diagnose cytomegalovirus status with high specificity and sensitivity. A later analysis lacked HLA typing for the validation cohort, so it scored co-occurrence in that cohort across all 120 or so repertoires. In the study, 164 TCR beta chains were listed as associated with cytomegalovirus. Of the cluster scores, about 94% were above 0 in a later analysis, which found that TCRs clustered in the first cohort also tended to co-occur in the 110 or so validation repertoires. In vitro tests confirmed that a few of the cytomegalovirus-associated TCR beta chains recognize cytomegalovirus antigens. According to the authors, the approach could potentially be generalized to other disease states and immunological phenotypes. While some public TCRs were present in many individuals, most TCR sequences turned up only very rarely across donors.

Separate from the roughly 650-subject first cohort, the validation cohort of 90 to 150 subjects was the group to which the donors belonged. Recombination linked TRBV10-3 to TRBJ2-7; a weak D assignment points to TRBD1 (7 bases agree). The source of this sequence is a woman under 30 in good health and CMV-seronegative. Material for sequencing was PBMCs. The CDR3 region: CAISAPGGEQYF. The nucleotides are TGTGCCATCAGTGCCCCAGGGGGGGAGCAGTACTTC.